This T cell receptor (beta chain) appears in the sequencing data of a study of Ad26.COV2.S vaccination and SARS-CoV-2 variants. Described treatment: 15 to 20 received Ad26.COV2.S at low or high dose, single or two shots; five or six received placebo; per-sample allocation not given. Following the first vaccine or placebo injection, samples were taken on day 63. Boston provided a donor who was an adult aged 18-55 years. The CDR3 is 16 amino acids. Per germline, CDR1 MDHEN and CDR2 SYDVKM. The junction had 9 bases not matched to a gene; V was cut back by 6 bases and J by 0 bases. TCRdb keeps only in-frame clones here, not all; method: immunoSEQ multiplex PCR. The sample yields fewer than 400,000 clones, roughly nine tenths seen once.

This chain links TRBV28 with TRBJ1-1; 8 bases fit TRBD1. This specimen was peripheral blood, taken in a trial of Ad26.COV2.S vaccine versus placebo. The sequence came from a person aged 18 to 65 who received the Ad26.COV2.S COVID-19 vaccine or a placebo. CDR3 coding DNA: TGTGCCAGCAGACGGACAGGGACGGGATTGAACACTGAAGCTTTCTTT. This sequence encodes CASRRTGTGLNTEAFF.